This TCR beta chain was observed in a study of T-cell memory formation after mild COVID-19. In its sample, this clonotype was seen a few times. MiXCR, run by TCRdb on the 5' RACE reads, gives a single entry per CDR3 protein. This table has some 150,000 distinct CDR3 sequences, 11% to 15% appearing once. This CDR3 comprises 14 residues. Germline loops: CDR1 SGHTA, CDR2 FQGTGA. The V end was cut by 3 bases, the J end by 0 bases, with 9 bases between. Sequenced input: PBMCs or a T cell subset sorted from them (not recorded which). The V and J genes are TRBV7-3 and TRBJ2-7; D possibly corresponds to TRBD2 (5 bases). This sequence originates from an adult woman who had mild COVID-19 (a few samples of this study predate the infection). Cell type and time point are not known. The CDR3 reads CASSLGSDSYEQYF. The CDR3 DNA reads TGTGCCAGCAGCTTGGGTAGCGACTCCTACGAGCAGTACTTC.